This T cell receptor (beta chain) was recovered during a study of control samples from healthy donors and cancer patients. Only in-frame clones appear in the TCRdb table, and some are missing; sequencing was by immunoSEQ multiplex PCR. The sample includes about 190,000 clones, approximately 92% seen only once; the top ten take 1.4% to 1.5%. This clonotype was obtained from a man younger than 30 in good health. The source material was blood.

The CDR3 spells CASSVSGWRETQYF. The CDR3, as DNA: TGTGCCAGCAGTGTGTCAGGGTGGCGAGAGACCCAGTACTTC. The V gene is TRBV2, the J gene TRBJ2-5; D perhaps matches TRBD1 (5 bases). The germline CDR1 and CDR2 sequences are SNHLY and FYNNEI. V was cut by 4 bases and J by 4 bases, with 13 bases left in between. The CDR3 runs 14 residues.